The 19 T cell receptor beta chains below were found in one sample sequenced in a study of shared clonotypes between healthy human individuals. TCRdb keeps only in-frame clones here, not all; method: immunoSEQ multiplex PCR. The repertoire includes around 500,000 clones, roughly three quarters of them detected once, and about 12% sits in the top ten. The specimen sequenced was PBMCs. The receptor set was obtained from a woman aged 40 to 50 in good health. Some clones in this sample may be carry-over from other donors' samples.

The V call is TRBV6-5, the J call TRBJ2-7, with D perhaps TRBD1 (6 bases). The length of the CDR3 is 12 residues. V lost 8 bases, J lost 0 bases, and 8 bases lay in between. Germline lookup yields CDR1 MNHEY and CDR2 SVGAGI. CDR3 amino acids: CASGGNSYEQYF. The CDR3 coding sequence is TGTGCCAGCGGGGGCAACTCCTACGAGCAGTACTTC.

The chain has TRBV9 and TRBJ2-7, with D unclear. Germline CDR1 reads SGDLS; CDR2 reads YYNGEE. The CDR3 has 14 amino acids. V gave up 1 base and J gave up 3 bases, with 11 bases separating them. The CDR3 DNA is TGTGCCAGCAGCGTAAGCGTAAACTTCTACGAGCAGTACTTC. This gives the protein CASSVSVNFYEQYF.

CDR3 in amino acids: CASSLDQGRTGELFF. CDR3 nucleotides: TGTGCCAGCTCACTCGACCAGGGGAGGACCGGGGAGCTGTTTTTT. The V call is TRBV18, the J call TRBJ2-2; D assignment may be TRBD1 or TRBD2 (6 bases each). V shed 4 bases and J shed 5 bases, with 14 bases lying between them. Germline V gene sequence: CDR1 KGHSH, CDR2 LQKENI. This CDR3 comprises 15 residues.

The rearrangement uses TRBV28 and TRBJ2-7, with 8 bases identical to TRBD1. This CDR3 is 14 amino acids long. V lost 6 bases and J lost 3; bases outside the gene matches: 7. CDR1 is MDHEN and CDR2 is SYDVKM in the germline V gene. CDR3 loop: CASRRTGRNYEQYF. The CDR3 DNA reads TGTGCCAGCAGAAGGACAGGGCGTAACTACGAGCAGTACTTC.

This chain joins TRBV15 and TRBJ1-3; D is undetermined. Germline loops: CDR1 LNHNV, CDR2 YYDKDF (reference sequence). The germline V and J ends were trimmed by 4 bases and 7 bases, with 14 bases remaining between them. The CDR3 contains 14 residues. The CDR3 DNA reads TGTGCCACCAGCATCGACCGTAGCAGGAACACCATATATTTT. Translation: CATSIDRSRNTIYF.

The rearrangement joins TRBV11-3 to TRBJ2-7; the D is unclear. Germline CDR1 is SGHNT and CDR2 is YENEEA. The V end was cut by 5 bases, the J end by 0 bases, with 11 bases between. The CDR3 extends over 14 amino acids. The CDR3 spells CASSPQSSSYEQYF. DNA of the CDR3: TGTGCCAGCAGCCCCCAGTCAAGCTCCTACGAGCAGTACTTC.

This clone came up a few times. CDR3 residues: CASSSDGLAGDRAGQFF. Here the CDR3 DNA reads TGTGCCAGCAGCTCGGATGGACTAGCGGGAGACAGGGCTGGTCAGTTCTTC. V and J are TRBV7-3 and TRBJ2-1; TRBD2 matches 13 bases. V was clipped by 4 bases and J by 13 bases; unmatched bases: 16. CDR3 length equals 17 residues. CDR1 and CDR2 from the germline V gene are SGHTA and FQGTGA.

The chain employs TRBV5-1 and TRBJ2-5, with D possibly being TRBD2 (5 bases). This CDR3 contains 12 residues. V was trimmed by 7 bases and J by 4 bases, leaving 11 bases between them. Germline CDR1 SGHRS, CDR2 YFSETQ. The CDR3 spells CASAEDGETQYF. The CDR3, as DNA: TGCGCCAGCGCGGAGGACGGAGAGACCCAGTACTTC.

The chain employs TRBV2 and TRBJ2-4, with 14 bases identical to TRBD2. The length of the CDR3 is 19 residues. Germline loops: CDR1 SNHLY, CDR2 FYNNEI. The J segment lost 2 bases and the V segment lost 4 bases, leaving 10 bases of the junction unmatched. In DNA, the CDR3 is TGTGCCAGCAGTGTCAGGGGACTAGCGGGAGCGGGGTCCAAAAACATTCAGTACTTC. It encodes CASSVRGLAGAGSKNIQYF.

The chain joins TRBV18 to TRBJ2-7; D is perhaps TRBD2 (6 bases). The germline V gene encodes CDR1 KGHSH and CDR2 LQKENI. The CDR3 has 15 residues. The V and J ends lost 6 bases and 7 bases respectively, with 22 bases between them. DNA of the CDR3: TGTGCCAGCTCCTGGTCGGAGGGCCCTGGTGGTGAGCAGTACTTC. Encoded protein: CASSWSEGPGGEQYF.

This chain uses TRBV9 with TRBJ1-5; no clear D. The length of the CDR3 is 14 residues. V lost 0 bases and J lost 2, with 6 bases in between. Germline values: CDR1 SGDLS, CDR2 YYNGEE. CDR3 coding DNA: TGTGCCAGCAGCGTAGGGTCAGGCAATCAGCCCCAGCATTTT. Translating it yields CASSVGSGNQPQHF.

The chain is built from TRBV10-3 and TRBJ2-5; D is perhaps TRBD1 or TRBD2 (6 bases each). The end of the DNA aligns better with TRBJ2-7, so the J call may be wrong. The CDR3 covers 14 residues. Looked up from germline, CDR1 is ENHRY and CDR2 is SYGVKD. CDR3 DNA: TGTGCCATCAGTGAGTCCGGGGGCGGGTACGAGCAGTACTTC. Translated, it gives CAISESGGGYEQYF.

This rearrangement joins TRBV29-1 to TRBJ1-1; D may be TRBD1 (5 bases). The germline V gene has CDR1 SQVTM and CDR2 ANQGSEA. The CDR3 extends over 13 amino acids. V lost 2 bases to trimming and J lost 2 bases, with 9 bases between them. As DNA, the CDR3 is TGCAGCGTTGAAAGGGGCACTAACACTGAAGCTTTCTTT. Encoded protein: CSVERGTNTEAFF.

Only one count was recorded for this clone. The chain links TRBV28 to TRBJ2-7; 7 bases match TRBD2. V dropped 6 bases and J dropped 4; count of bases not matched to a gene: 12. Germline V gene lookup returns CDR1 MDHEN and CDR2 SYDVKM. The CDR3 runs to 15 residues. The DNA for the CDR3 is TGTGCCAGCAGCCCCCCCGGGCGGGGGTCGTACGAGCAGTACTTC. As protein: CASSPPGRGSYEQYF.

The chain has TRBV9 and TRBJ2-3; TRBD2 matches at 8 bases. Germline V gene data show CDR1 as SGDLS and CDR2 as YYNGEE. J gave up 4 bases and V 0 bases, and 13 bases lay outside the gene matches. The CDR3 covers 18 residues. The CDR3 nucleotides read TGTGCCAGCAGCGTAGGGAGCCGTGGCGGGAGGACGGCAGATACGCAGTATTTT. Translating it yields CASSVGSRGGRTADTQYF.

The CDR3 loop is CASSPSFGVEQYF. In DNA form, the CDR3 reads TGTGCCAGCAGCCCTTCCTTCGGGGTCGAGCAGTACTTC. V usage is TRBV7-3 and J usage is TRBJ2-7; D may be TRBD2 (5 bases). Trimming took 5 bases from V and 6 from J, leaving 14 bases between them. There are 13 residues in the CDR3. Germline assignment: CDR1 SGHTA and CDR2 FQGTGA.

This clone showed up just once. The chain uses TRBV7-9 and TRBJ2-1; unclear D gene. The CDR3 covers 10 residues. The V gene's germline CDR1 is SEHNR and CDR2 FQNEAQ (reference sequence). V dropped 8 bases and J dropped 9 bases, with 8 bases sitting between them. The CDR3 DNA reads as TGTGCCAGCGGCATGGGTGAGCAGTTCTTC. It is translated as CASGMGEQFF.

The chain employs TRBV27 and TRBJ2-3, with TRBD1 as a possible D gene (6 bases). The CDR3 is made up of 15 amino acids. Germline V gene data show CDR1 as MNHEY and CDR2 as SMNVEV (reference sequence). Trimming shortened V by 5 bases and J by 3 bases, and 15 bases separated the two germline ends. DNA of the CDR3: TGTGCCAGCAGTCCACAGGGCGTAGGGACAGATACGCAGTATTTT. This codes for CASSPQGVGTDTQYF.

This clone appeared many times. V is TRBV2 and J is TRBJ2-2; the D is unclear. V was cut by 4 bases and J by 9 bases, with 9 bases left in between. There are 12 residues in the CDR3. Germline-derived CDR1 and CDR2 are SNHLY and FYNNEI. The CDR3 sequence is CASSVTARELFF. CDR3 bases: TGTGCCAGCAGTGTGACCGCCCGGGAGCTGTTTTTT. Looking up the rest from reference TRBV2 and TRBJ2-2 gives the full variable domain: EPEVTQTPSHQVTQMGQEVILRCVPISNHLYFYWYRQILGQKVEFLVSFYNNEISEKSEIFDDQFSVERPDGSNFTLKIRSTKLEDSAMYFCASSVTARELFFGEGSRLTVL.